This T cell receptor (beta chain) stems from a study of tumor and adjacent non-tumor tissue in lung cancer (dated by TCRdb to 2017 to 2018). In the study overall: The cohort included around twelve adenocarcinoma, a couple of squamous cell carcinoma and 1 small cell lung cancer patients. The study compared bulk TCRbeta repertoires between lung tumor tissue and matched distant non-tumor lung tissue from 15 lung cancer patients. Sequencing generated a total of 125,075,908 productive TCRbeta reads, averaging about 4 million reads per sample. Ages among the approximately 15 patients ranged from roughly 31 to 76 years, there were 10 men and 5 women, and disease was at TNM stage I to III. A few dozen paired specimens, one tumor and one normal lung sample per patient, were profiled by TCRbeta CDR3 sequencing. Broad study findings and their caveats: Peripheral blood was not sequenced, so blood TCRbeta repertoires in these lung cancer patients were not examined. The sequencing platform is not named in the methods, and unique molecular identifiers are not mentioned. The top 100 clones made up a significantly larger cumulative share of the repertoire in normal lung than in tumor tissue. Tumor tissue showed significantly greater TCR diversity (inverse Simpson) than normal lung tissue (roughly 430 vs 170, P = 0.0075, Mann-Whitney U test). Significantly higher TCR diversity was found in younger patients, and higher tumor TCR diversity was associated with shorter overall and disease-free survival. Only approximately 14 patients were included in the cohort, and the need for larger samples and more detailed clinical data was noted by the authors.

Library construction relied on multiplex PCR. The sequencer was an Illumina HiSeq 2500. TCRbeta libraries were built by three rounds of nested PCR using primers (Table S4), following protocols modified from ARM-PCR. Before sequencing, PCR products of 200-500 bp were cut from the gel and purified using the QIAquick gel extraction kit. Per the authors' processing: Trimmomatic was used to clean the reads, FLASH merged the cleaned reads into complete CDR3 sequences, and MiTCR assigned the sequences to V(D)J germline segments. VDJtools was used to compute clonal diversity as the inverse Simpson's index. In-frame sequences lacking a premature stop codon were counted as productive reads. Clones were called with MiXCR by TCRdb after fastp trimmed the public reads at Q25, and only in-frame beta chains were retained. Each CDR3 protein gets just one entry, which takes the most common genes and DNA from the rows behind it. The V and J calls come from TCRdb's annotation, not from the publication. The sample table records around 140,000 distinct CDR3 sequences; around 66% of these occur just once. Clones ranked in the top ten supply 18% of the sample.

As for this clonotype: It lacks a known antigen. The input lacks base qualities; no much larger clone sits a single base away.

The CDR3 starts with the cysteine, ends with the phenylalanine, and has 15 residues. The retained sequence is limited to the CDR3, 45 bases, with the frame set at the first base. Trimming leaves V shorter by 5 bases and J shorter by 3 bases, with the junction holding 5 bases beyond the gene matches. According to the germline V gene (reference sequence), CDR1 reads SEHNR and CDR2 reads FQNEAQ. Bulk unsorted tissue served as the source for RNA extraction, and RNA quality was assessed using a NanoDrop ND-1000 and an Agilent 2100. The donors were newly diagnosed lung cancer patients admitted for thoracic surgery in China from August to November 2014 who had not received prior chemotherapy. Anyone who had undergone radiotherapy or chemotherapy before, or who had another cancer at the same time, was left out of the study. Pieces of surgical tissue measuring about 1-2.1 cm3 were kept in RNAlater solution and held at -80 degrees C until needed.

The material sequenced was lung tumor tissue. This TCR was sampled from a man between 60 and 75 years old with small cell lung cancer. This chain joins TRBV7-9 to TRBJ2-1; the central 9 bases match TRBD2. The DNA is TGTGCCAGCAGCGGACAGACTAGCGGCTACAATGAGCAGTTCTTC. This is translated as CASSGQTSGYNEQFF.